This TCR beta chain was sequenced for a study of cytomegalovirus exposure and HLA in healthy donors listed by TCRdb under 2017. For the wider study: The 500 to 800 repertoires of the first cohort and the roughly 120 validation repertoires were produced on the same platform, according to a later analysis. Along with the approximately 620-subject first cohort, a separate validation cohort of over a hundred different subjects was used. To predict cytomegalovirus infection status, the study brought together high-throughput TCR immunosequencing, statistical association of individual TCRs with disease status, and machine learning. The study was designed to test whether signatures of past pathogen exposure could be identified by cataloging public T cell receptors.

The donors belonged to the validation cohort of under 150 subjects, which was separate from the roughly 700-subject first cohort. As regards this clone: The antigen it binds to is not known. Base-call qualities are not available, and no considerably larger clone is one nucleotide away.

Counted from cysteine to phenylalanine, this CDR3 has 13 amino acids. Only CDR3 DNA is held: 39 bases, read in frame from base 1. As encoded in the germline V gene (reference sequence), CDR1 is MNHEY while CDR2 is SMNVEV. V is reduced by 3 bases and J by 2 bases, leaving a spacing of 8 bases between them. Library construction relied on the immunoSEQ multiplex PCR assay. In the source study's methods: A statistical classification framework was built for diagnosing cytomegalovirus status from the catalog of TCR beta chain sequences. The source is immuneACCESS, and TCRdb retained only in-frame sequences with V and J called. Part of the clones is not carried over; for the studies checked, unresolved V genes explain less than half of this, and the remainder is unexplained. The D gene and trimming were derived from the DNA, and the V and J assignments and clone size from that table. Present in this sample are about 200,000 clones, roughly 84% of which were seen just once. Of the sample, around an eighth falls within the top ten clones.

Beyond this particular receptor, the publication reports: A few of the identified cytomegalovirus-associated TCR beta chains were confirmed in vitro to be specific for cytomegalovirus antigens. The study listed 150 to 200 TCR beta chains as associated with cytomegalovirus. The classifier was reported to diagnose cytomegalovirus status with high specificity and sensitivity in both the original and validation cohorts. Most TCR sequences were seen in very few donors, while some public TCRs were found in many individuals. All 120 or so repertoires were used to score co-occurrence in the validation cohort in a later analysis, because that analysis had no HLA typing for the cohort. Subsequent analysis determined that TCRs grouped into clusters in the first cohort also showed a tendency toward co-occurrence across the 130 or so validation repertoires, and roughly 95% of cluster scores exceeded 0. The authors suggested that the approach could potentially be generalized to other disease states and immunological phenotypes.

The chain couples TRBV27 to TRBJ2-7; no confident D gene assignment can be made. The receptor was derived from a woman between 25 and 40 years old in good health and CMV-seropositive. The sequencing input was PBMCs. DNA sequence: TGTGCCAGCAGTTTCGACACAGCCTACGAGCAGTACTTC. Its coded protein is CASSFDTAYEQYF.